The 7 T cell receptor beta chains below were found in one sample sequenced in a study of post-analysis software for immune sequencing data. General study points: About five TRBV segments, including TRBV5-6, TRBV5-1 and TRBV20-1, were more frequent in patients than controls.

The TCR beta cDNA libraries carried unique molecular identifiers. MiXCR was run by TCRdb on the PCR reads, yielding one entry per CDR3 protein. The sample lists almost 700,000 distinct CDR3 sequences; over 45% were seen once. No antigens are known for them. The sequenced sample was blood. These receptors all stem from a girl aged 2 to 9 with multiple sclerosis.

This rearrangement joins TRBV5-1 to TRBJ2-2, with 8 bases fitting TRBD1. CDR1 SGHRS and CDR2 YFSETQ come from the germline V gene. V dropped 3 bases and J dropped 3; count of bases not matched to a gene: 7. The length of the CDR3 is 16 residues. CDR3 sequence reads: CASSSGDRSYTGELFF. CDR3 in DNA: TGCGCCAGCAGCTCGGGGGACAGGAGTTACACCGGGGAGCTGTTTTTT.

The chain carries TRBV5-1 and TRBJ2-7; D tentatively fits TRBD1 or TRBD2 (5 bases each). V lost 2 bases, J lost 5 bases, and 17 bases lay in between. The CDR3 loop spans 15 amino acids. Germline CDR1 SGHRS, CDR2 YFSETQ. As DNA, the CDR3 is TGCGCCAGCAGCTTCCCCCGGGACGGAGTCAACGAGCAGTACTTC. It yields the protein CASSFPRDGVNEQYF.

CDR3 bases: TGCAGCGTTGTGCACAGTACGGGCATTGAAGCTTTCTTT. The encoded protein is CSVVHSTGIEAFF. V usage is TRBV29-1 and J usage is TRBJ1-1, with D unresolved. The CDR3 has 13 residues. The V gene's germline CDR1 is SQVTM and CDR2 ANQGSEA. Trimming stripped 4 bases from V and 7 bases from J, with 16 bases between.

This clonotype was recorded a few times. J is TRBJ1-4 and V is TRBV27; maybe TRBD1 (5 bases). The V gene's germline CDR1 is MNHEY and CDR2 SMNVEV (reference sequence). V dropped 8 bases and J dropped 7 bases, with 17 bases sitting between them. The CDR3 spans 14 residues. The CDR3 sequence: CASGPQVNPEKLFF. The CDR3 DNA is TGTGCCAGCGGACCACAGGTGAATCCTGAAAAACTGTTTTTT.

V usage is TRBV20-1 and J usage is TRBJ1-2; TRBD1 aligns across 7 bases. The CDR3 runs to 12 residues. Germline CDR1 is DFQATT and CDR2 is SNEGSKA (reference sequence). After removal of 6 bases from V and 8 bases from J, the junction contained 9 bases not matched to a gene. The CDR3 protein is CSARQGTRGYTF. The CDR3 bases are TGCAGTGCCAGACAGGGAACGCGGGGCTACACCTTC.

In DNA, the CDR3 is TGTGCCAGCAGCTTGACCCTAGGCACCGGGGAGCTGTTTTTT. It is translated as CASSLTLGTGELFF. V gene TRBV7-2 combines with J gene TRBJ2-2; D not resolved. The V and J ends lost 3 bases and 4 bases respectively, with 9 bases between them. The CDR3 spans 14 residues. CDR1 and CDR2 (germline): SGHTA, FQGNSA. The full variable domain, completed using reference TRBV7-2 and TRBJ2-2, is GAGVSQSPSNKVTEKGKDVELRCDPISGHTALYWYRQSLGQGLEFLIYFQGNSAPDKSGLPSDRFSAERTGGSVSTLTIQRTQQEDSAVYLCASSLTLGTGELFFGEGSRLTVL.

This clonotype appeared a single time. The rearrangement links TRBV7-2 to TRBJ2-1; possibly TRBD1 for D (5 bases). The CDR3 is 18 residues long. Germline CDR1 reads SGHTA; CDR2 reads FQGNSA. The ends were cut back, 1 base at V and 4 bases at J, with 20 bases in the middle. CDR3 DNA: TGTGCCAGCAGCTTAGTCCACCTCCCCAGGGTAATGTACAATGAGCAGTTCTTC. Translation: CASSLVHLPRVMYNEQFF.